The 5 T cell receptor beta chains given below trace back to one sample, sequenced in a study of cytomegalovirus exposure and HLA in healthy donors. Data came from immunoSEQ multiplex PCR; TCRdb stores just in-frame clones and leaves some out. The sample holds some 340,000 clones; 87% are singletons and the top ten take about 1.2%. The sequenced sample consisted of PBMCs. These receptor sequences come from a woman aged 25 to 39 in good health and CMV-seropositive.

The rearrangement links TRBV28 to TRBJ1-2, with TRBD1 identical over 8 bases. V lost 5 bases, J lost 4 bases, and 6 bases stayed unmatched. In germline, CDR1 is MDHEN, CDR2 SYDVKM. The CDR3 sequence is 14 residues long. CDR3: CASSNPGGAYGYTF. The CDR3 DNA reads as TGTGCCAGCAGTAATCCAGGGGGCGCCTATGGCTACACCTTC.

CDR3 region: CASRFTGFEYGYTF. For the CDR3, the DNA is TGTGCCAGCAGGTTTACAGGGTTTGAGTATGGCTACACCTTC. V is TRBV6-5 and J is TRBJ1-2; possible D gene TRBD1, 6 bases. From germline, CDR1 is MNHEY and CDR2 SVGAGI. V gave up 6 bases and J gave up 5 bases, with 16 bases separating them. The CDR3 has 14 residues.

CDR3 nucleotides: TGTGCCAGCAGTTACAGGGGTGGTAATCAGCCCCAGCATTTT. It specifies CASSYRGGNQPQHF. The V and J genes are TRBV6-5 and TRBJ1-5; a weak D match, TRBD1 (5 bases). This CDR3 comprises 14 residues. Germline CDR1 reads MNHEY; CDR2 reads SVGAGI. Deletions cut 2 bases from V and 4 bases from J, with 9 bases between.

This clone has just a few counts. This chain uses TRBV5-8 with TRBJ1-5; a weak D match, TRBD1 (5 bases). Deletions cut 0 bases from V and 5 bases from J, with 9 bases between. Germline V gene lookup returns CDR1 SGHTS and CDR2 YDEGEE. The CDR3 has 14 amino acids. CDR3 residues: CASSLALGDQPQHF. CDR3 DNA: TGTGCCAGCAGCTTGGCTCTGGGGGATCAGCCCCAGCATTTT.

DNA of the CDR3: TGCAGCGTTTCAGGCCTTCGGGGCAATCAGCCCCAGCATTTT. The encoded protein is CSVSGLRGNQPQHF. The chain employs TRBV29-1 and TRBJ1-5; D is ambiguous. Germline V CDR1 and CDR2: SQVTM, ANQGSEA. The CDR3 has 14 residues. V lost 5 bases and J lost 2, with 13 bases in between.